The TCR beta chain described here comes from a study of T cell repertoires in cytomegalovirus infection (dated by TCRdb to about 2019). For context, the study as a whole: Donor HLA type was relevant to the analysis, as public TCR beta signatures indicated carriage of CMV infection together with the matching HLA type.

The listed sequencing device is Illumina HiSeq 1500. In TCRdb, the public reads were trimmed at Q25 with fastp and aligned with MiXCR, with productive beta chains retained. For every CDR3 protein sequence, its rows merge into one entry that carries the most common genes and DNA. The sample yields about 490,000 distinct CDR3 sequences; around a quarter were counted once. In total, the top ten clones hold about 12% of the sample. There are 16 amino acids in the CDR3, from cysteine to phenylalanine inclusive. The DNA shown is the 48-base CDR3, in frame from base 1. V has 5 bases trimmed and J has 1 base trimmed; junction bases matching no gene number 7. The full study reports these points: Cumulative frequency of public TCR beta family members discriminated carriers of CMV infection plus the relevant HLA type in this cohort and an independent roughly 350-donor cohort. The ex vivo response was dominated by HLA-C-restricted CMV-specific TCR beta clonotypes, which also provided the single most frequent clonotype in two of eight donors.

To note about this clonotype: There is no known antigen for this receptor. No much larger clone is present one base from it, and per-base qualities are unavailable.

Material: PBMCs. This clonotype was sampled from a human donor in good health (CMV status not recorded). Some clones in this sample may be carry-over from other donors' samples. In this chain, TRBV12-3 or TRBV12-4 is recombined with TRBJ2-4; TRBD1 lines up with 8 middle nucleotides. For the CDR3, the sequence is CASSPGGTRAKNIQYF. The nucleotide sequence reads TGTGCCAGCAGTCCAGGGGGCACGCGGGCCAAAAACATTCAGTACTTC.